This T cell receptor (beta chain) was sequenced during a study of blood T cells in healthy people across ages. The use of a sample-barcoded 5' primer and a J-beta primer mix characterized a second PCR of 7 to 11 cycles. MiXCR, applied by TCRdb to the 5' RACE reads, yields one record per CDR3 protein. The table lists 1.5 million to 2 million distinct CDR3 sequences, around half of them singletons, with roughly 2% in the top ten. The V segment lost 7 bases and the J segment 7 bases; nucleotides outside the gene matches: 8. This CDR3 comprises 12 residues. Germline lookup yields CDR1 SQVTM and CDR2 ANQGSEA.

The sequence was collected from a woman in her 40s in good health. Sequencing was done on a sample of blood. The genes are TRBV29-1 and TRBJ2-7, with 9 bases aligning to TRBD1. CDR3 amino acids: CSGGGTGSEQYF. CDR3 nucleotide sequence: TGCAGCGGGGGGGGGACAGGGAGTGAGCAGTACTTC.